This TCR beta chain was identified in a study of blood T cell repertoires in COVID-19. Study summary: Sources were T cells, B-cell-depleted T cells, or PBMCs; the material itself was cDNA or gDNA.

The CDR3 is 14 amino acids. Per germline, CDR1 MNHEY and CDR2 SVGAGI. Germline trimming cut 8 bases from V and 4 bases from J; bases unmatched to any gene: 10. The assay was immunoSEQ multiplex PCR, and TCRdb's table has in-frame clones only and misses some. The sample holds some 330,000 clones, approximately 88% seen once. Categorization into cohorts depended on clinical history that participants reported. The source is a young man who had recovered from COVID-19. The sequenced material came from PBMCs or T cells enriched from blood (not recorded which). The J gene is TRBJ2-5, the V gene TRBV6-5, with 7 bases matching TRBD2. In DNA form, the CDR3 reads TGTGCCAGCCAAAGGCCAGCGGGGACAGAGACCCAGTACTTC. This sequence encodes CASQRPAGTETQYF.